This T cell receptor beta chain stems from a study of CXCR3-negative and CXCR3-positive naive CD8 T cells. Comments on this clonotype: Its antigen is currently unknown.

Germline CDR1 reads LNHDA; CDR2 reads SQIVND (reference sequence). The length of the CDR3 is 17 residues. Findings and limits, study-wide: Comparison of naive cells showed more hydrophobic TRB CDR3s in CXCR3-positive than in CXCR3-negative naive cells.

In preparing the TRB cDNA libraries, 5' RACE with UMI labels was used. TCRdb reanalyzed the 5' RACE reads, giving one entry per CDR3 protein sequence and no DNA. Its clone listing holds approximately 59,000 distinct CDR3 sequences. Sequencing was carried out using naive CXCR3+ CD8+ T cells from blood. The subset: CD45RO-CCR7+CD27+CD95- naive CD8+ T cells expressing CXCR3 (TNR3+). The chain has TRBV19 and TRBJ1-1; without DNA, the TCRdb call of TRBD1 cannot be checked. The sequence was collected from a human donor in good health. Some clones in this sample may be carry-over from other donors' samples. The CDR3 here is CASSITGKDDLSTEAFF. Based on the CDR3 plus reference TRBV19 and TRBJ1-1, the full variable domain is DGGITQSPKYLFRKEGQNVTLSCEQNLNHDAMYWYRQDPGQGLRLIYYSQIVNDFQKGDIAEGYSVSREKKESFPLTVTSAQKNPTAFYLCASSITGKDDLSTEAFFGQGTRLTVV.